This section outlines one TCR beta chain sequence together with its context. This clone's antigen is unknown. No base quality information exists; no much larger clone differs at one position. Libraries were constructed by the immunoSEQ multiplex PCR assay. Approximately 93,000 TCR templates per sample were assayed by the deep sequencing platform. Genomic DNA extracted from sorted T cells was used for TCRbeta CDR3 sequencing. The authors processed their data as follows. The R programming language was used for the clonal analysis of the TCRbeta CDR3 data. Alloreactive CD4+ and CD8+ clones were defined by comparing unstimulated samples with post-reaction CFSE-low samples. Regulatory or non-regulatory origin was assigned to alloreactive CD4+ clones by matching of sequences to sorted unstimulated Treg and non-Treg repertoires. TCRdb's version of the immuneACCESS table is confined to in-frame rearrangements and falls short of the full clone set. An unresolved V gene accounts for under half of the shortfall where checked; the remainder is of unknown origin. D and trimming were read from the DNA, whereas the V and J calls and clone size are those reported in that table. This sample has 85,000 to 95,000 clones in its table, and 94% of those were observed once. Clones ranked in the top ten supply over 0.25% of the sample.

Sorted unstimulated T cells and proliferating T cells recovered from mixed lymphocyte reactions underwent TCRbeta CDR3 sequencing. Fresh whole blood from some ten HLA-typed healthy donors was used as the source from which PBMCs were isolated. To map where alloreactive clones came from, CD4+ non-regulatory T cells in the unstimulated state were FACS-sorted. The entry originates in a study of siplizumab effects on memory and regulatory T cells (dated by TCRdb to between 2018 and 2021). Study-wide context: The study looked at the effect of siplizumab, an anti-CD2 antibody, on alloreactive T-cell subsets in allogeneic mixed lymphocyte reactions made from human PBMCs.

CDR3 length: 11 amino acids, cysteine to phenylalanine. The CDR3 DNA has 33 bases and is translated from base 1. Via the germline V gene (reference sequence), CDR1 is LNHDA and CDR2 SQIVND. The junction shows trimming of 6 bases on V and 8 bases on J, plus 7 bases between the germline ends. Paper-wide results and their limitations: The cumulative frequency of alloreactive sequences that could be traced back to unstimulated CD4+ memory T cells was significantly reduced by siplizumab. For roughly 75-96% of proliferating CD4+ or CD8+ clones, no naive or memory phenotype could be assigned. Whether proliferating Tregs from siplizumab cultures actually had suppressive function was not functionally confirmed. Greater diversity appeared to be present in unstimulated naive T cells than in memory T cells, and a substantial contribution to the alloresponse seemed to be made by naive cells. Among mappable alloreactive CD4+ clones, an average Treg-derived fraction of roughly 69% was observed with siplizumab, compared with approximately 26% in control reactions. Because sequences at frequencies below about 10^-5 were poorly captured, only a minor fraction of alloreactive clones could be mapped back to unstimulated subsets.

This receptor was taken from a human donor in good health. The sequenced sample consisted of non-Treg CD4+ T cells sorted from blood. The sample's cell subset or site label, in plain terms: FACS-sorted unstimulated CD4+ non-regulatory T cells. Here the chain combines TRBV19 and TRBJ1-4; the D gene remains uncertain. The nucleotide sequence reads TGTGCCAGTAGGGAAGGGGAAAAACTGTTTTTT. It codes for CASREGEKLFF.